A single sample gave rise to the 2 T cell receptor beta chains below, sequenced in a study of spatial heterogeneity in lung cancer (dated by TCRdb to between 2019 and 2020). What the study reported, not specific to this receptor: The number of expanded intratumoral alpha and beta TCRs correlated with the tumor nonsynonymous mutation count.

Antigens for these TCRs are unknown. The protocol used for the library was 5' RACE. Sequencing instrument: NextSeq 500. The public sequencing data were trimmed at Q25 with fastp and processed into clonotypes with MiXCR by TCRdb, which kept only in-frame beta chains. Each entry is one CDR3 protein sequence, shown with its most common DNA and genes. The table kept for this sample lists 70 to 85 distinct CDR3 sequences. The time point label for this specimen denotes: sample taken at primary tumor resection. The sample consisted of lung tumor tissue, taken at surgery. The receptors shown here come from a female donor with early-stage non-small cell lung cancer.

This clonotype is labeled as hyperexpanded (1% or more). The library was built for alpha chains, so this beta chain is an off-target read and its size means little. The V call is TRBV6-2 or TRBV6-3, the J call TRBJ2-7, with 9 bases identical to TRBD1. J lost 3 bases, V lost 6 bases, and 9 bases had no gene match. The CDR3 totals 15 residues. The germline gives CDR1 MNHEY, CDR2 SVGEGT. The CDR3 DNA follows: TGTGCCAGCAGCGACGGCACAGGGGGCAACTACGAGCAGTACTTC. Translating it yields CASSDGTGGNYEQYF.

This clonotype was seen a handful of times. Within a library made for alpha chains, this beta chain is off target, and its count is uninformative. The chain carries TRBV7-9 and TRBJ2-7; no definite D call. The CDR3 contains 11 residues. V lost 2 bases, J lost 7 bases, and 6 bases lay in between. In germline, CDR1 is SEHNR, CDR2 FQNEAQ (reference sequence). CDR3 in DNA: TGTGCCAGCAGCTTAAGCGCGGAGCAGTACTTC. This codes for CASSLSAEQYF.